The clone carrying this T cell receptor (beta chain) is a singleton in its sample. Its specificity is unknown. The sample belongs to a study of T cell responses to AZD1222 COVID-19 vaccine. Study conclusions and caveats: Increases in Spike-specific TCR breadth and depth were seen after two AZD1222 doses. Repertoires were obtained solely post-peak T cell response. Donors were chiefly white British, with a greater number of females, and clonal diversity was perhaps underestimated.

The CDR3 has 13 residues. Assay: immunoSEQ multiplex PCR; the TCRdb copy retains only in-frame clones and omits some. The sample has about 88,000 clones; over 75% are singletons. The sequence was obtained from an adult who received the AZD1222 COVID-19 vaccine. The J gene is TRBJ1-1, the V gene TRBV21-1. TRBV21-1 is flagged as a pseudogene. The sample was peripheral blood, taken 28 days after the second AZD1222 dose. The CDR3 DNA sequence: TGTGCCAGCACCGAGGACCGGCGTACTGAAGCTTTCTTT. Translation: CASTEDRRTEAFF.